One and the same sample provided the 26 T cell receptor beta chains below, sequenced in a study of blood T cell repertoires in COVID-19. Produced via immunoSEQ multiplex PCR; TCRdb's table is partial and in-frame only. This sample has approximately 390,000 clones, with more than 75% found just once. The sequenced sample consisted of PBMCs or T cells enriched from blood (not recorded which). These receptors were taken from a woman aged 50 to 65 who had recovered from COVID-19.

The chain is built from TRBV7-9 and TRBJ2-3; 10 bases align to TRBD2. Germline loops: CDR1 SEHNR, CDR2 FQNEAQ (reference sequence). The CDR3 is 12 amino acids. Trimming at V came to 5 bases and at J to 9 bases, leaving 2 bases not matched to a gene. CDR3 amino acids: CASSGTSATQYF. The CDR3 nucleotides read TGTGCCAGCAGCGGGACTAGCGCCACGCAGTATTTT.

CDR3 sequence: CASSQVVASTNEKLFF. CDR3 DNA sequence: TGCGCCAGCAGCCAGGTCGTGGCCTCAACTAATGAAAAACTGTTTTTT. The rearrangement uses TRBV4-3 and TRBJ1-4; the D is unclear. V lost 3 bases and J 0 bases, leaving 11 bases between the germline ends. Germline lookup yields CDR1 LGHNA and CDR2 YSLEER. CDR3 length: 16 amino acids.

The J gene is TRBJ2-1, the V gene TRBV7-9; the D gene is possibly TRBD1 (5 bases). The germline CDR1 and CDR2 sequences are SEHNR and FQNEAQ (reference sequence). This CDR3 is 15 amino acids long. Trimming cost V 4 bases and J 4 bases, with 14 bases left between them. CDR3 loop: CASSSTGGKYNEQFF. The CDR3 bases are TGTGCCAGCAGCTCCACAGGCGGAAAGTACAATGAGCAGTTCTTC.

The rearrangement links TRBV5-1 to TRBJ1-4, with D tentatively TRBD1 (5 bases). The CDR3 covers 14 residues. Germline V gives CDR1 SGHRS, CDR2 YFSETQ. Between the trimmed V and J ends, which lost 0 bases and 12 bases, there was a span of 15 bases. Here the CDR3 reads CASSLGQGVTELFF. The CDR3 DNA is TGCGCCAGCAGCTTGGGGCAGGGTGTCACTGAACTGTTTTTT.

The CDR3, as DNA: TGTGCCAGCAGTCCAACAGGGGGCCAGGGTGAAAAACTGTTTTTT. Translated: CASSPTGGQGEKLFF. J is TRBJ1-4 and V is TRBV5-4, with TRBD1 identical over 9 bases. Germline trimming cut 5 bases from V and 7 bases from J; bases unmatched to any gene: 9. The CDR3 runs 15 residues. The germline V gene has CDR1 SGHNT and CDR2 YYREEE (reference sequence).

This clone was seen more than once but under ten times. The chain has TRBV9 and TRBJ1-5; D gene unclear. V lost 0 bases to trimming and J lost 0 bases, with 7 bases between them. This CDR3 region has 15 residues. The V gene's germline CDR1 is SGDLS and CDR2 YYNGEE. DNA of the CDR3: TGTGCCAGCAGCGTAGGATACAATAGCAATCAGCCCCAGCATTTT. Its protein product is CASSVGYNSNQPQHF.

The rearrangement uses TRBV30 and TRBJ2-5; 8 bases fit TRBD1. Per the germline V gene, CDR1 is GTSNPN and CDR2 is SVGIG (reference sequence). V lost 0 bases to trimming and J lost 1 base; unmatched junction nucleotides: 4. The CDR3 is 15 residues long. The CDR3: CAWSVRGTGQETQYF. The CDR3 DNA is TGTGCCTGGAGTGTACGGGGGACAGGCCAAGAGACCCAGTACTTC. Variable domain in full (rest from reference TRBV30 and TRBJ2-5): SQTIHQWPATLVQPVGSPLSLECTVEGTSNPNLYWYRQAAGRGLQLLFYSVGIGQISSEVPQNLSASRPQDRQFILSSKKLLLSDSGFYLCAWSVRGTGQETQYFGPGTRLLVL.

The genes are TRBV5-5 and TRBJ1-4, with D possibly matching TRBD1 (5 bases). CDR1 SGHKS and CDR2 YYEKEE come from the germline V gene (reference sequence). V gave up 3 bases and J gave up 8 bases, with 17 bases separating them. This CDR3 contains 15 residues. The CDR3 sequence is CASSSRGDRGEKLFF. The CDR3 nucleotides are TGTGCCAGCAGCTCCCGTGGGGACCGGGGGGAAAAACTGTTTTTT. The full variable domain, completed using reference TRBV5-5 and TRBJ1-4, is DAGVTQSPTHLIKTRGQQVTLRCSPISGHKSVSWYQQVLGQGPQFIFQYYEKEERGRGNFPDRFSARQFPNYSSELNVNALLLGDSALYLCASSSRGDRGEKLFFGSGTQLSVL.

Only a few counts were recorded for this clone. The J gene is TRBJ2-7, the V gene TRBV6-5; weak D call: TRBD1 (5 bases). In germline, CDR1 is MNHEY, CDR2 SVGAGI. Deletions cut 2 bases from V and 6 bases from J, with 5 bases between. The CDR3 has 11 amino acids. The CDR3 loop is CASSYRGEQYF. DNA for the CDR3: TGTGCCAGCAGTTACAGGGGCGAGCAGTACTTC.

The V gene is TRBV6-5, the J gene TRBJ2-2; tentatively, D is TRBD2 (5 bases). Germline V gives CDR1 MNHEY, CDR2 SVGAGI. There are 16 residues in the CDR3. V was cut by 0 bases and J by 3 bases, with 11 bases left in between. CDR3 sequence reads: CASSYSGGSYTGELFF. The CDR3 nucleotides are TGTGCCAGCAGTTACTCGGGCGGGTCGTACACCGGGGAGCTGTTTTTT.

The J gene is TRBJ1-6, the V gene TRBV6-5; unclear D gene. The CDR3 consists of 14 residues. CDR1 is MNHEY and CDR2 is SVGAGI in the germline V gene. The V gene lost 7 bases and the J gene lost 9 bases, with 16 bases spanning the gap. The CDR3 protein is CASTSASLGSPLHF. The CDR3 nucleotides read TGTGCCAGCACCAGCGCGAGTCTCGGTTCACCCCTCCACTTT.

The chain recombines TRBV7-2 with TRBJ2-1, with a possible D match to TRBD2 (7 bases). The CDR3 has 15 amino acids. V was pared by 1 base and J by 2 bases, with 9 bases between. The V gene's germline CDR1 is SGHTA and CDR2 FQGNSA. CDR3 DNA: TGTGCCAGCAGCTTAGGCGGGGGCCCCTACAATGAGCAGTTCTTC. It encodes CASSLGGGPYNEQFF.

The chain joins TRBV6-5 to TRBJ1-1, with 7 bases lining up with TRBD1. Trimming took 7 bases from V and 6 from J; bases not matched to a gene: 14. CDR1 and CDR2 (germline): MNHEY, SVGAGI. CDR3 length equals 15 residues. The CDR3 reads CASNHLRTGKAEAFF. CDR3 DNA sequence: TGTGCCAGCAATCATCTGAGGACAGGCAAAGCTGAAGCTTTCTTT.

The chain has TRBV12-3 or TRBV12-4 and TRBJ2-7; D ambiguous. The CDR3 runs to 11 residues. The V end was cut by 5 bases, the J end by 2 bases, with 4 bases between. Written as DNA, the CDR3 is TGTGCCAGCAGTACAGCCTACGAGCAGTACTTC. Residues: CASSTAYEQYF.

The rearrangement links TRBV7-9 to TRBJ2-7; 7 bases agree with TRBD1. CDR1 and CDR2 (germline): SEHNR, FQNEAQ (reference sequence). Trimming cost V 7 bases and J 6 bases; bases outside gene matches: 9. The CDR3 is 13 residues long. CDR3 residues: CASNNEDRREQYF. DNA of the CDR3: TGTGCCAGCAACAACGAGGACAGGCGCGAGCAGTACTTC.

V and J are TRBV7-9 and TRBJ2-2; TRBD1 might be the D (5 bases). The CDR3 contains 13 residues. Germline CDR1 reads SEHNR; CDR2 reads FQNEAQ (reference sequence). The V gene lost 5 bases and the J gene lost 8 bases, with 12 bases spanning the gap. CDR3 sequence reads: CASSGALGGELFF. As DNA, the CDR3 is TGTGCCAGCAGCGGGGCTTTAGGAGGGGAGCTGTTTTTT.

The chain combines TRBV5-1 with TRBJ2-2, with D possibly being TRBD1 (6 bases). V lost 0 bases to trimming and J lost 6 bases, with 15 bases between them. CDR3 length: 16 amino acids. Germline V gene sequence: CDR1 SGHRS, CDR2 YFSETQ. In DNA, the CDR3 is TGCGCCAGCAGCTTGGCGCAGGGGCGTAGGTCCGGGGAGCTGTTTTTT. Amino acids: CASSLAQGRRSGELFF.

The chain uses TRBV24-1 and TRBJ2-4, with D possibly being TRBD1 (6 bases). Trimming took off 2 bases at V and 2 bases at J, with 12 bases between the two ends. There are 16 residues in the CDR3. Germline CDR1 is KGHDR and CDR2 is SFDVKD. CDR3 amino acids: CATSDSGQGTKNIQYF. In nucleotides, the CDR3 is TGTGCCACCAGTGATTCAGGGCAGGGGACCAAAAACATTCAGTACTTC.

This chain joins TRBV6-1 and TRBJ2-1, with TRBD2 identical over 12 bases. Looked up from germline, CDR1 is MNHNS and CDR2 is SASEGT. Unmatched junction bases numbered 4, after V lost 2 bases and J lost 2 bases. The CDR3 is made up of 17 amino acids. CDR3 sequence reads: CASSERLAGGAYNEQFF. CDR3 coding DNA: TGTGCCAGCAGTGAACGCCTAGCGGGGGGGGCCTACAATGAGCAGTTCTTC.

The chain carries TRBV15 and TRBJ1-1, with TRBD1 matching over 11 bases. The CDR3 is 15 amino acids. J gave up 4 bases and V 5 bases, and 6 bases lay outside the gene matches. The germline V gene encodes CDR1 LNHNV and CDR2 YYDKDF (reference sequence). The CDR3 DNA follows: TGTGCCACCAGCGGACAGGGGGCCTGGATCACTGAAGCTTTCTTT. Protein: CATSGQGAWITEAFF.

V gene TRBV6-2 or TRBV6-3 combines with J gene TRBJ2-7; D unclear. The CDR3 spans 14 residues. Germline CDR1 is MNHEY and CDR2 is SVGEGT. V lost 0 bases, J lost 7 bases, and 13 bases lay in between. The CDR3 loop is CASSYSFQSREQYF. The CDR3 coding sequence is TGTGCCAGCAGTTACTCTTTTCAGTCCAGGGAGCAGTACTTC.

This chain links TRBV5-1 with TRBJ1-3; 12 nucleotides line up with TRBD1. Germline CDR1 and CDR2: SGHRS and YFSETQ. The CDR3 totals 17 residues. Trimming removed 5 bases from V and 4 bases from J; junction bases left unmatched: 10. The CDR3 DNA follows: TGCGCCAGCAGTCCCACGGTCGGGACAGGGGGCGGAAACACCATATATTTT. As protein: CASSPTVGTGGGNTIYF.

V is TRBV18 and J is TRBJ2-3; D is unresolved. The CDR3 extends over 14 amino acids. Looked up from germline, CDR1 is KGHSH and CDR2 is LQKENI. V was pared by 1 base and J by 0 bases, with 5 bases between. The CDR3: CASSPLQSTDTQYF. The CDR3 coding sequence is TGTGCCAGCTCACCACTCCAGAGCACAGATACGCAGTATTTT.

The V gene is TRBV4-1, the J gene TRBJ2-5; no firm D call. V was pared by 0 bases and J by 2 bases, with 10 bases between. Germline V CDR1 and CDR2: MGHRA, YSYEKL. The CDR3 contains 15 residues. DNA of the CDR3: TGCGCCAGCAGCCAAGAGTTTCGGGTTCAAGAGACCCAGTACTTC. This encodes CASSQEFRVQETQYF.

The table lists this clone with a count of one. V gene TRBV7-2 combines with J gene TRBJ1-1; D ambiguous. This CDR3 spans 14 amino acids. V lost 0 bases, J lost 5 bases, and 10 bases lay in between. Germline lookup yields CDR1 SGHTA and CDR2 FQGNSA. The CDR3: CASSLAHAGTEAFF. CDR3 DNA sequence: TGTGCCAGCAGCTTAGCGCACGCAGGAACTGAAGCTTTCTTT. The variable domain in full, with the rest retrieved from reference TRBV7-2 and TRBJ1-1, is GAGVSQSPSNKVTEKGKDVELRCDPISGHTALYWYRQSLGQGLEFLIYFQGNSAPDKSGLPSDRFSAERTGGSVSTLTIQRTQQEDSAVYLCASSLAHAGTEAFFGQGTRLTVV.

This chain links TRBV9 with TRBJ2-5; maybe TRBD1 (6 bases). The CDR3 is made up of 13 amino acids. Germline CDR1 is SGDLS and CDR2 is YYNGEE. V lost 7 bases to trimming and J lost 1 base, with 11 bases between them. The CDR3, as DNA: TGTGCCAGCGGTAAGGGGGTCCAAGAGACCCAGTACTTC. The encoded protein is CASGKGVQETQYF.